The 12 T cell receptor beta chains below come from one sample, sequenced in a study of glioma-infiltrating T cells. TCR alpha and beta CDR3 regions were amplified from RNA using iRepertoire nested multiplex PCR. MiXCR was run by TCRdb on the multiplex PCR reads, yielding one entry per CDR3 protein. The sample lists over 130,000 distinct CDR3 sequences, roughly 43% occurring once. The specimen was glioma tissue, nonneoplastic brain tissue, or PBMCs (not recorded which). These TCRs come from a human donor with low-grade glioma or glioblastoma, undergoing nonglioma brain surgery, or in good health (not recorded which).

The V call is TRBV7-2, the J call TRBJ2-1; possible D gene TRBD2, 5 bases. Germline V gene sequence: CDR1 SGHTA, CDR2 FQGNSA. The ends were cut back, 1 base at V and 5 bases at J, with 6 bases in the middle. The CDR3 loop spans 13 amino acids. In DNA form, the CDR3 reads TGTGCCAGCAGCTTAGACGGGAACAATGAGCAGTTCTTC. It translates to CASSLDGNNEQFF. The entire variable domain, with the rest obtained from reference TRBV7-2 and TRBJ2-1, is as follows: GAGVSQSPSNKVTEKGKDVELRCDPISGHTALYWYRQSLGQGLEFLIYFQGNSAPDKSGLPSDRFSAERTGGSVSTLTIQRTQQEDSAVYLCASSLDGNNEQFFGPGTRLTVL.

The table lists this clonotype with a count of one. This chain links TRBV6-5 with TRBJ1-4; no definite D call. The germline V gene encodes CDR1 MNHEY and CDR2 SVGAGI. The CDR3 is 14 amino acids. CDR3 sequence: CAISESGGYEKLFF. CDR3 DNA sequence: TGTGCAATCAGTGAGTCGGGAGGGTACGAAAAACTGTTTTTT.

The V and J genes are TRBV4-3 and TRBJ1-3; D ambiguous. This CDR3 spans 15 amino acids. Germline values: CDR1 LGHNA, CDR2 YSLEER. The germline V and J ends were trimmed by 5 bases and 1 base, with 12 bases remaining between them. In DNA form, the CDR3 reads TGCGCCAGCAGCTACGGCTTAAGGTCTGGAAACACCATATATTTT. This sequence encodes CASSYGLRSGNTIYF.

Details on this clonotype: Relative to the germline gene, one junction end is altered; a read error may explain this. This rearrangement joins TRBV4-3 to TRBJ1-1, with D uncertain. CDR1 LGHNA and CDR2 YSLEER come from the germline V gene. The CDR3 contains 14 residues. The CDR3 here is CAGSQERTATEAFF. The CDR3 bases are TGCGCCGGCAGCCAAGAAAGAACAGCCACTGAAGCTTTCTTT.

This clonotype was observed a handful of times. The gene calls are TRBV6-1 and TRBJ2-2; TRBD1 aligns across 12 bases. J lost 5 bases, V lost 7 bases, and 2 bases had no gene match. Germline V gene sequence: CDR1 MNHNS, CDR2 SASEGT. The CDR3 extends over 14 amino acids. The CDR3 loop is CASMGQGATGELFF. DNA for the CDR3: TGTGCCAGCATGGGACAGGGGGCGACCGGGGAGCTGTTTTTT.

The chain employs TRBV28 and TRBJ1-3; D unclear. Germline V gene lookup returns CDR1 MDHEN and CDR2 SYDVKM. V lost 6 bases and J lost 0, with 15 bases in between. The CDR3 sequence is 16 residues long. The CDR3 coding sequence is TGTGCCAGCAGCACTCGGACCAGGAACTCTGGAAACACCATATATTTT. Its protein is CASSTRTRNSGNTIYF.

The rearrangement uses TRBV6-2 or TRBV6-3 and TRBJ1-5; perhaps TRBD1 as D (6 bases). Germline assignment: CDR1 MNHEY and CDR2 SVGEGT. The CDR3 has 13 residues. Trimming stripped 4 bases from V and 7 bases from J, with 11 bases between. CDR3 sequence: CASSLRGAQPQHF. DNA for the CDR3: TGTGCCAGCAGTTTGAGGGGGGCACAGCCCCAGCATTTT.

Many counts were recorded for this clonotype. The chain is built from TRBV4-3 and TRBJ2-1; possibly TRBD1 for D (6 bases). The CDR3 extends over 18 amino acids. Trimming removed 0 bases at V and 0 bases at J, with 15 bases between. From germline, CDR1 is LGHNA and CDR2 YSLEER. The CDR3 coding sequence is TGCGCCAGCAGCCAAGATTCCCCACAGGGTCCCTCCTACAATGAGCAGTTCTTC. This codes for CASSQDSPQGPSYNEQFF.

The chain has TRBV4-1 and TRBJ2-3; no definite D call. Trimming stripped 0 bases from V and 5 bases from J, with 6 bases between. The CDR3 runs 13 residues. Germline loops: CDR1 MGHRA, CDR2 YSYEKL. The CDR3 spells CASSQEPGDTQYF. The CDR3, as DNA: TGCGCCAGCAGCCAAGAACCGGGAGATACGCAGTATTTT.

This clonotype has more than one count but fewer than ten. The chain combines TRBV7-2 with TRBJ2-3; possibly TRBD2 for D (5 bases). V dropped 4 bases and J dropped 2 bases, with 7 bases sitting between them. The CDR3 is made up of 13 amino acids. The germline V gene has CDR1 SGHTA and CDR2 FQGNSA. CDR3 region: CASSWGDTDTQYF. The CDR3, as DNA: TGTGCCAGCAGCTGGGGAGACACAGATACGCAGTATTTT.

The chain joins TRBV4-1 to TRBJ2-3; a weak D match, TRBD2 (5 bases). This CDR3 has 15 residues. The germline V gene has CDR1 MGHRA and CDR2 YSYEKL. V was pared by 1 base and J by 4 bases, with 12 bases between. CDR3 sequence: CASSQGGIRADTQYF. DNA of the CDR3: TGCGCCAGCAGCCAAGGAGGGATAAGGGCAGATACGCAGTATTTT.

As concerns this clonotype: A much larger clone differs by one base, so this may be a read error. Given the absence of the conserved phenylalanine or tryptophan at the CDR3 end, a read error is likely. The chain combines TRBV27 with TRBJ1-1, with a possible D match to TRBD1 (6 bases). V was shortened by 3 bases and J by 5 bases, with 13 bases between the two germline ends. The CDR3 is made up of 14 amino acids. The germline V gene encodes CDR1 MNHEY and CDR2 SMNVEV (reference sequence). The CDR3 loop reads CASSFTGQRTEAFL. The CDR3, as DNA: TGTGCCAGCAGTTTCACAGGACAGCGGACTGAAGCTTTCCTT.